Below, 20 T cell receptor beta chains from the same sample are listed, as sequenced in a study of T cells after yellow fever vaccination. TCRdb processed the 5' RACE reads anew with MiXCR; each CDR3 protein has one entry. The sample comprises roughly 340,000 distinct CDR3 sequences, 3% to 4.5% of which are singletons, and roughly a quarter rests with the top ten. This material consisted of PBMCs, taken 5 days after the yellow fever booster vaccination. These receptors all stem from a man aged 18 to 30 who received the YFV17D yellow fever vaccine.

This clonotype was picked up a small number of times. V and J are TRBV12-3 or TRBV12-4 and TRBJ2-2; 10 bases align to TRBD2. After removal of 4 bases from V and 1 base from J, the junction contained 6 bases not matched to a gene. This CDR3 has 17 residues. The CDR3 sequence is CASSWSSGGQNTGELFF. In DNA, the CDR3 is TGTGCCAGCAGTTGGTCTAGCGGGGGCCAGAACACCGGGGAGCTGTTTTTT.

This clonotype was detected only a few times. The V call is TRBV29-1, the J call TRBJ1-2; no clear D. V dropped 5 bases and J dropped 4 bases, with 8 bases sitting between them. Germline V gives CDR1 SQVTM, CDR2 ANQGSEA. The CDR3 loop spans 11 amino acids. The CDR3 DNA sequence: TGCAGCGTTCAACGGTCCTATGGCTACACCTTC. This translates into CSVQRSYGYTF.

This clonotype was detected a few times. The genes are TRBV20-1 and TRBJ2-3; TRBD2 agrees at 9 bases. Germline CDR1 DFQATT, CDR2 SNEGSKA (reference sequence). Unmatched junction bases numbered 4, after V lost 7 bases and J lost 2 bases. CDR3 length equals 13 residues. CDR3 in amino acids: CSGLAGLTDTQYF. CDR3 nucleotide sequence: TGCAGTGGGCTAGCGGGGCTCACAGATACGCAGTATTTT.

This clonotype has more than one count but fewer than ten. The chain couples TRBV6-6 to TRBJ2-1; TRBD2 matches 7 bases. CDR1 is MNHNY and CDR2 is SVGAGI in the germline V gene (reference sequence). Trimming took 5 bases from V and 6 from J; bases not matched to a gene: 7. This CDR3 spans 14 amino acids. CDR3 bases: TGTGCCAGCAGTAGATCTCGCGGGGGCAATGAGCAGTTCTTC. Its translation: CASSRSRGGNEQFF.

This clonotype was seen many times. The chain is built from TRBV7-9 and TRBJ2-5; D unresolved. The CDR3 extends over 14 amino acids. The V gene lost 3 bases and the J gene lost 3 bases, with 11 bases spanning the gap. CDR1 and CDR2 (germline): SEHNR, FQNEAQ (reference sequence). For the CDR3, the DNA is TGTGCCAGCAGCTTTAGGACGGCAGAAGAGACCCAGTACTTC. This codes for CASSFRTAEETQYF.

In regard to this clonotype: Relative to the germline gene, one junction end is altered; a read error may explain this. The rearrangement joins TRBV5-1 to TRBJ1-4, with 7 bases identical to TRBD1. Germline loops: CDR1 SGHRS, CDR2 YFSETQ. The CDR3 loop spans 14 amino acids. The CDR3 reads CAISLEGARENLFF. DNA of the CDR3: TGCGCCATCAGCTTGGAGGGGGCGCGGGAAAATCTGTTTTTT. Based on the CDR3 plus reference TRBV5-1 and TRBJ1-4, the full variable domain is KAGVTQTPRYLIKTRGQQVTLSCSPISGHRSVSWYQQTPGQGLQFLFEYFSETQRNKGNFPGRFSGRQFSNSRSEMNVSTLELGDSALYLCAISLEGARENLFFGSGTQLSVL.

This clonotype was detected a few times. The V and J genes are TRBV11-3 and TRBJ2-7; tentatively, D is TRBD1 (6 bases). V was trimmed by 2 bases and J by 2 bases, leaving 28 bases between them. The CDR3 is 20 residues long. Germline values: CDR1 SGHNT, CDR2 YENEEA. In DNA form, the CDR3 reads TGTGCCAGCAGCTTATCACCCAACAGGGTAATGTTTAAGAGGGCCTACGAGCAGTACGTC. Translating it yields CASSLSPNRVMFKRAYEQYV.

This clonotype showed up just a few times. V usage is TRBV24-1 and J usage is TRBJ1-4; tentative D call: TRBD1 (5 bases). Germline V gives CDR1 KGHDR, CDR2 SFDVKD. This CDR3 contains 13 residues. Between the trimmed V and J ends, which lost 9 bases and 6 bases, there was a span of 13 bases. The CDR3 DNA reads as TGTGCCACCCAAGGGGCCGGGCATGAAAAACTGTTTTTT. It encodes CATQGAGHEKLFF.

This clonotype was recorded a few times. The J gene is TRBJ2-3, the V gene TRBV20-1; D is perhaps TRBD2 (5 bases). This CDR3 has 13 amino acids. Germline V gene sequence: CDR1 DFQATT, CDR2 SNEGSKA (reference sequence). Trimming shortened V by 7 bases and J by 2 bases, and 13 bases separated the two germline ends. The CDR3: CSVMSGLTDTQYF. In DNA form, the CDR3 reads TGCAGTGTAATGAGCGGACTCACAGATACGCAGTATTTT.

This clonotype was counted many times. This rearrangement joins TRBV5-1 to TRBJ2-5; TRBD1 matches 10 bases. The CDR3 is 14 residues long. Per germline, CDR1 SGHRS and CDR2 YFSETQ. V shed 3 bases, J shed 4 bases, and the junction held 3 bases outside the gene matches. CDR3 sequence reads: CASSSGQGLETQYF. DNA of the CDR3: TGCGCCAGCAGCTCGGGACAGGGGTTAGAGACCCAGTACTTC.

The sample holds a few counts of this clonotype. This chain connects TRBV29-1 to TRBJ2-1; D not resolved. Trimming removed 6 bases from V and 3 bases from J, with 6 bases in between. This CDR3 has 11 residues. CDR1 and CDR2 from the germline V gene are SQVTM and ANQGSEA. CDR3 bases: TGCAGCGTCGTGGACTACAATGAGCAGTTCTTC. Translation gives CSVVDYNEQFF.

This clonotype was counted only a few times. The rearrangement links TRBV6-2 or TRBV6-3 to TRBJ2-7; 10 bases agree with TRBD2. CDR3 length equals 16 residues. V lost 0 bases and J lost 0; bases outside the gene matches: 2. Germline V gene sequence: CDR1 MNHEY, CDR2 SVGEGT. In DNA, the CDR3 is TGTGCCAGCAGTTACTCCGGACTAGCGGACTCCTACGAGCAGTACGTC. Translating gives CASSYSGLADSYEQYV.

This clonotype was detected a few times. This chain joins TRBV5-1 and TRBJ2-1; 9 nucleotides line up with TRBD1. The CDR3 length is 16 residues. The germline gives CDR1 SGHRS, CDR2 YFSETQ. Unmatched junction bases numbered 15, after V lost 4 bases and J lost 10 bases. CDR3 protein: CASSLRLGQGVREQFF. DNA of the CDR3: TGCGCCAGCAGCCTACGCTTGGGACAGGGAGTTAGGGAGCAGTTCTTC.

This clonotype was counted a few times. The chain is built from TRBV12-3 or TRBV12-4 and TRBJ1-6; 7 nucleotides align to TRBD1. The CDR3 is 16 residues long. V shed 6 bases, J shed 3 bases, and the junction held 8 bases outside the gene matches. The CDR3 nucleotides read TGTGCCAGCAGCCCAGACGGACAGGTCTATAATTCACCCCTCCACTTT. This codes for CASSPDGQVYNSPLHF.

V is TRBV2 and J is TRBJ2-3; 9 bases fit TRBD1. Germline V gene sequence: CDR1 SNHLY, CDR2 FYNNEI. V shed 4 bases and J 1 base; nucleotides not matched to a gene: 6. This CDR3 has 16 amino acids. The CDR3 region has the DNA TGTGCCAGCAGTGGGGGGACAGGGTCTGGCACAGATACGCAGTATTTT. This translates into CASSGGTGSGTDTQYF.

This clonotype was picked up many times. The V gene is TRBV7-2, the J gene TRBJ1-2; unclear D gene. Between the trimmed V and J ends, which lost 3 bases and 5 bases, there was a span of 7 bases. The CDR3 sequence is 12 residues long. The germline CDR1 and CDR2 sequences are SGHTA and FQGNSA. CDR3 region: CASSFTEYGYTF. The CDR3 region has the DNA TGTGCCAGCAGCTTCACAGAGTATGGCTACACCTTC. The full variable domain, completed using reference TRBV7-2 and TRBJ1-2, is GAGVSQSPSNKVTEKGKDVELRCDPISGHTALYWYRQSLGQGLEFLIYFQGNSAPDKSGLPSDRFSAERTGGSVSTLTIQRTQQEDSAVYLCASSFTEYGYTFGSGTRLTVV.

At least ten counts were recorded for this clonotype. This chain connects TRBV5-5 to TRBJ2-5, with a tentative D call TRBD1 (6 bases). V shed 6 bases and J shed 0 bases, with 12 bases lying between them. Germline V gene lookup returns CDR1 SGHKS and CDR2 YYEKEE (reference sequence). This CDR3 comprises 14 residues. The CDR3 region is CASTYQGHQETQYF. CDR3 bases: TGTGCCAGCACCTATCAGGGGCACCAAGAGACCCAGTACTTC.

This clonotype appeared a few times. V gene TRBV7-2 combines with J gene TRBJ1-2; weak D call: TRBD1 (5 bases). CDR1 and CDR2 (germline): SGHTA, FQGNSA. CDR3 length: 13 residues. V was shortened by 0 bases and J by 7 bases, with 9 bases between the two germline ends. The CDR3 coding sequence is TGTGCCAGCAGCTTAGCGGAAGGGGCTGGCTACACCTTC. Encoded protein: CASSLAEGAGYTF.

The chain carries TRBV5-1 and TRBJ1-1; D unresolved. This CDR3 is built from 14 residues. V shed 4 bases and J shed 1 base, with 11 bases lying between them. CDR1 is SGHRS and CDR2 is YFSETQ in the germline V gene. The CDR3 DNA reads TGCGCCAGCAGCCCGAGACCGACGAACACTGAAGCTTTCTTT. Encoded protein: CASSPRPTNTEAFF.

This clonotype was counted ten times or more. The chain recombines TRBV20-1 with TRBJ1-5, with 7 positions matching TRBD1. The CDR3 is 13 amino acids. Germline CDR1 is DFQATT and CDR2 is SNEGSKA (reference sequence). Trimming at V came to 1 base and at J to 4 bases, leaving 1 base not matched to a gene. In nucleotides, the CDR3 is TGCAGTGCTAGAGGGGACAGAAATCAGCCCCAGCATTTT. Its translation is CSARGDRNQPQHF.